The 5 T cell receptor beta chains presented below share a single source sample, sequenced in a study of T cells in Graves' hyperthyroidism and ophthalmopathy. Template material for amplifying TCR beta CDR3 regions consisted of RNA transcripts. The TCR CDR3 was amplified in a first-round RT-PCR using the HTBI primer set. TCRdb ran MiXCR on the multiplex PCR reads and lists one entry per CDR3 protein. The sample lists some 760,000 distinct CDR3 sequences; around 15% were seen once. The sequencing sample was made of blood. The receptors were sampled from a woman aged 18-35 years with Graves' hyperthyroidism.

The chain combines TRBV20-1 with TRBJ2-3; possible D gene TRBD1, 5 bases. Trimming left V 4 bases short and J 2 bases short, with 13 bases between. The CDR3 contains 14 residues. CDR1 is DFQATT, CDR2 SNEGSKA, per germline (reference sequence). The CDR3 bases are TGCAGTGCTATCAAAGGGGAACTCACAGATACGCAGTATTTT. As protein: CSAIKGELTDTQYF.

This clonotype was observed a few times. The chain employs TRBV15 and TRBJ2-7, with TRBD2 matching 7 bases. The length of the CDR3 is 16 residues. V was pared by 4 bases and J by 7 bases, with 16 bases of the junction left unmatched. CDR1 and CDR2 from the germline V gene are LNHNV and YYDKDF (reference sequence). The CDR3 DNA follows: TGTGCCACCAGCAAGTCGTCTAGCGGAGACCTGGGAGAGCAGTACTTC. It yields the protein CATSKSSSGDLGEQYF.

This clonotype has a handful of counts. The chain couples TRBV30 to TRBJ2-2, with TRBD1 identical over 7 bases. The germline gives CDR1 GTSNPN, CDR2 SVGIG (reference sequence). Trimming removed 3 bases from V and 0 bases from J; junction bases left unmatched: 4. The CDR3 runs to 15 residues. The CDR3 region is CAWSLGTANTGELFF. The CDR3 bases are TGTGCCTGGAGCCTCGGGACAGCGAACACCGGGGAGCTGTTTTTT.

This clonotype came up a few times. The chain joins TRBV7-9 to TRBJ1-6; D is unclear. This CDR3 is built from 13 residues. CDR1 and CDR2 (germline): SEHNR, FQNEAQ (reference sequence). V was clipped by 0 bases and J by 5 bases, with 2 bases between them. Here the CDR3 reads CASSLANNSPLHF. The CDR3 DNA reads TGTGCCAGCAGCTTAGCTAATAATTCACCCCTCCACTTT.

Many counts were recorded for this clonotype. The chain carries TRBV6-1 and TRBJ1-1; tentatively, D is TRBD1 (6 bases). Germline CDR1 and CDR2: MNHNS and SASEGT. The V and J ends lost 3 bases and 3 bases respectively, with 14 bases between them. CDR3 length: 15 residues. The DNA of the CDR3 is TGTGCCAGCAGTGACCCGGGGGCGGGAGACACTGAAGCTTTCTTT. This gives the protein CASSDPGAGDTEAFF.